Listed below are T cell receptor beta chains from one sample, sequenced in a study of blood T cell repertoires in COVID-19. Repertoires were generated with immunoSEQ multiplex PCR, while TCRdb's copy carries only in-frame clones and drops some. The sample shows 250,000 to 350,000 clones, around nine tenths of them seen only once. The specimen was peripheral blood. The receptors derive from a woman aged 25 to 45 with COVID-19, enrolled during active disease. Both conserved end residues are trimmed from each CDR3. The size of a clone is reported for some rows only, either as once, few or many, or as a class for expanded clones.

J gene | V gene | clone size | CDR3 protein
TRBJ1-3 | TRBV6-5 | NA | ASSTGRVENTIY
TRBJ2-1 | TRBV5-1 | NA | ASSLAGGSGNEQF
TRBJ2-7 | TRBV9 | NA | ASSVSGIPSGEQY
TRBJ2-5 | TRBV28 | NA | ASSRGTSGRGETQY
TRBJ2-7 | TRBV5-5 | NA | ASSLVGVTLSEQY
TRBJ2-1 | TRBV6-5 | NA | ASRGTVSYNEQF
TRBJ2-7 | TRBV5-6 | NA | ASSYGGSYEQY
TRBJ2-5 | TRBV9 | NA | ASSVQGDRETQY
TRBJ1-5 | TRBV30 | NA | AWSRGSDQPQH
TRBJ2-2 | TRBV10-1 | NA | ASSSRAIGELF
TRBJ1-2 | TRBV5-1 | NA | ASSEGTGHYGYT
TRBJ2-7 | TRBV2 | few | ASSPRVPYEQY
TRBJ2-3 | TRBV12-5 | NA | ASGLVRDGSLSTDTQY
TRBJ2-1 | TRBV6-5 | NA | ASSMTSGRVEQF
TRBJ2-7 | TRBV7-2 | few | ASSSRRGGYEQY
TRBJ2-7 | TRBV5-8 | NA | ASSFQGGYEQY
TRBJ2-7 | TRBV20-1 | NA | SASPAGKIDEQY
TRBJ2-7 | TRBV30 | once | AGSGGGYEQY
TRBJ1-1 | TRBV19 | once | ASSILSQGSMNTEAF
TRBJ2-3 | TRBV2 | NA | ASGGTGWVDTQY
TRBJ2-7 | TRBV6-2/TRBV6-3 | NA | ASSRQRAYEQY
TRBJ2-7 | TRBV18 | NA | ASCPGQDYEQY
TRBJ1-1 | TRBV3-1/TRBV3-2 | NA | ASSQDTGTEAF
TRBJ1-4 | TRBV4-3 | once | ASSQGQGSEKLF
TRBJ1-5 | TRBV19 | few | ASSITGDQPQH
TRBJ2-1 | TRBV5-1 | NA | ASSPPAYNEQF
TRBJ2-1 | TRBV7-3 | NA | ASSNGQGYNEQF
TRBJ2-2 | TRBV9 | NA | ASSVEGANTGELF
TRBJ2-7 | TRBV7-8 | NA | ASSPTSGRASEQY
TRBJ2-1 | TRBV29-1 | NA | SVLAVIYNEQF
TRBJ1-1 | TRBV5-1 | NA | ASSPGTGFRHTEAF
TRBJ2-7 | TRBV5-4 | NA | ASSLRVSSYEQY
TRBJ2-3 | TRBV3-1/TRBV3-2 | NA | ASSQDSSTDTQY
TRBJ1-3 | TRBV11-2 | once | ASKEQVPGNTIY
TRBJ2-2 | TRBV6-6 | NA | AGRDSGPTGELF